This T cell receptor beta chain comes out of a study of blood T cell repertoires in COVID-19. The overall study: The United States, Italy and Spain supplied acute and convalescent COVID-19 samples. From T cells, B-cell-depleted T cells, or PBMCs came the material, which was cDNA or gDNA.

This CDR3 has 14 amino acids. In germline, CDR1 is MNHEY, CDR2 SVGAGI. V was pared by 5 bases and J by 6 bases, with 5 bases of the junction left unmatched. As processed by the authors: Amplification of reference gene primers provided the estimated nucleated cell counts. Profiling relied on immunoSEQ multiplex PCR, and the TCRdb table lists in-frame clones only, not all of them. D and trimming come from the DNA, and the V and J calls and clone size come from that table. The table lists 200,000 to 300,000 clones, 84% of them singletons, with under 4.5% in the top ten. The chain has TRBV6-5 and TRBJ2-7; 12 nucleotides line up with TRBD1. This clonotype was sampled from a man in his fifties or sixties with acute or convalescent COVID-19. Sequencing input: peripheral blood. The CDR3 reads CASSRPGQGAEQYF. In nucleotides, the CDR3 is TGTGCCAGCAGTAGGCCGGGACAGGGGGCCGAGCAGTACTTC.